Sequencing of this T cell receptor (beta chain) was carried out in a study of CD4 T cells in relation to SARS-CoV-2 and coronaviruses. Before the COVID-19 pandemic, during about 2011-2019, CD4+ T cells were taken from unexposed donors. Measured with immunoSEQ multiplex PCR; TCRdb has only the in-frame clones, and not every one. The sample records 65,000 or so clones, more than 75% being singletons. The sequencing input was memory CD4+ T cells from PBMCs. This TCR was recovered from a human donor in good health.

For the CDR3, the DNA is TGTGCCAGCAGCGTAGGCGGGGAGGCAAGCGGGGAGCTGTTTTTT. It specifies CASSVGGEASGELFF. The rearrangement joins TRBV9 to TRBJ2-2; tentatively, D is TRBD2 (6 bases). This CDR3 is 15 amino acids long. V was cut by 0 bases and J by 7 bases, with 13 bases left in between. Germline CDR1 reads SGDLS; CDR2 reads YYNGEE.